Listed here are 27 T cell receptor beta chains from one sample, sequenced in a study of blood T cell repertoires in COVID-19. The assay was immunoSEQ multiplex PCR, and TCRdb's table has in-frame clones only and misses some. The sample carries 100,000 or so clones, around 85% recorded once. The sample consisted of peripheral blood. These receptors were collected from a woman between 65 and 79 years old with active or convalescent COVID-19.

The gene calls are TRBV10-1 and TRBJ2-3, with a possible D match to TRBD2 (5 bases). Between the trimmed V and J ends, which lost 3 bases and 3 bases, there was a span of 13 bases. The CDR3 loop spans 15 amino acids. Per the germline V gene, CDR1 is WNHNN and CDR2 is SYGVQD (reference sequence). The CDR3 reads CASSDSRTLTDTQYF. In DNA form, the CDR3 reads TGCGCCAGCAGTGATAGTCGGACTCTGACAGATACGCAGTATTTT.

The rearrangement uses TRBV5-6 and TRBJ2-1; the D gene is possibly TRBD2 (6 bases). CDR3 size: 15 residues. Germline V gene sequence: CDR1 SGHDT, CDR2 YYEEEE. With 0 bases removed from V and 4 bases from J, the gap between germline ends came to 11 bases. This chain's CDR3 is CASSLGRAGYNEQFF. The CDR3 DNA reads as TGTGCCAGCAGCTTGGGCAGGGCGGGATACAATGAGCAGTTCTTC.

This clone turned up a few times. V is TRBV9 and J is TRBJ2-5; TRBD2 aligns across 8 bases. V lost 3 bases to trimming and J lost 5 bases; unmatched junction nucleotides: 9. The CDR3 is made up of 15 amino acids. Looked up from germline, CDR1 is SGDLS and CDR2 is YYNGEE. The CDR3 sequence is CASSANSGAGETQYF. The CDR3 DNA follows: TGTGCCAGCAGCGCGAATAGCGGGGCGGGCGAGACCCAGTACTTC.

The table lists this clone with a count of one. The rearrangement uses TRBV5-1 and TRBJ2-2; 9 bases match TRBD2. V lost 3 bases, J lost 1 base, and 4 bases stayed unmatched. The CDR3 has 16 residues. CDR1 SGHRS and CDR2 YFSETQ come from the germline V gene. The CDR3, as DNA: TGCGCCAGCAGCTCCGTAGCGGGAGAGAACACCGGGGAGCTGTTTTTT. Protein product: CASSSVAGENTGELFF.

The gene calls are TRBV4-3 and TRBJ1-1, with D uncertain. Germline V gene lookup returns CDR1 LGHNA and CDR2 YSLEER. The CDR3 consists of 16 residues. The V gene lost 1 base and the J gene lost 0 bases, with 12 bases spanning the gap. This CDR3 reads CASSQGNSAMNTEAFF. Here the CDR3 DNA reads TGCGCCAGCAGCCAAGGGAACAGTGCAATGAACACTGAAGCTTTCTTT.

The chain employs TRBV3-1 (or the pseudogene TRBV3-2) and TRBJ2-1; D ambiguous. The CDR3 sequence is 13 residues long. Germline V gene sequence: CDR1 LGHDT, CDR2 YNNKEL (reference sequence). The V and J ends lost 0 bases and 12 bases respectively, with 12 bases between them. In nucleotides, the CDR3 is TGTGCCAGCAGCCAAGAGTCGGTCCGGAGGCAGTTCTTC. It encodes CASSQESVRRQFF.

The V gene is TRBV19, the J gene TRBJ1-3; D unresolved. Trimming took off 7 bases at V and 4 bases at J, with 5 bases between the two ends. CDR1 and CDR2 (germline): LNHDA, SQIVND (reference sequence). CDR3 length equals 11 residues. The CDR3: CASTRGNTIYF. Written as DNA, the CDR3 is TGTGCCAGTACTAGAGGAAACACCATATATTTT.

The CDR3: CATSETGGRDSNYGYTF. The CDR3 DNA sequence: TGTGCCACCAGCGAAACAGGGGGCAGGGATTCTAACTATGGCTACACCTTC. The chain has TRBV24-1 and TRBJ1-2; 9 nucleotides match TRBD1. The trim removed 7 bases at V and 0 bases at J, leaving 11 bases unmatched. CDR1 KGHDR and CDR2 SFDVKD come from the germline V gene. This CDR3 region has 17 residues.

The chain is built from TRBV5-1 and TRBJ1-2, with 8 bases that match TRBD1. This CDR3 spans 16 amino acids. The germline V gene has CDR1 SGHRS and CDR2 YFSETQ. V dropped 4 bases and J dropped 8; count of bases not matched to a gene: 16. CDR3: CASSPGGQDRIDGYTF. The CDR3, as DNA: TGCGCCAGCAGCCCTGGGGGACAGGACCGTATCGACGGCTACACCTTC.

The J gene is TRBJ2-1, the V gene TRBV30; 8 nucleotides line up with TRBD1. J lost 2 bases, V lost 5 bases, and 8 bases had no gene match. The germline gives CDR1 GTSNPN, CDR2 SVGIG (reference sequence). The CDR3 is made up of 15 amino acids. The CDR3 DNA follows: TGTGCCTGGGCAGACAGGGGACGGGCCTACAATGAGCAGTTCTTC. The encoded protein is CAWADRGRAYNEQFF.

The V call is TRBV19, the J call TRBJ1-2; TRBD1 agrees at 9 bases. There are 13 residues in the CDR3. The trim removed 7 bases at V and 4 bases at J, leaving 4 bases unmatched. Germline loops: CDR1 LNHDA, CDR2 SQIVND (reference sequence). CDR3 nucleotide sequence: TGTGCCAGTACCGGGGGACAGGGCTATGGCTACACCTTC. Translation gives CASTGGQGYGYTF.

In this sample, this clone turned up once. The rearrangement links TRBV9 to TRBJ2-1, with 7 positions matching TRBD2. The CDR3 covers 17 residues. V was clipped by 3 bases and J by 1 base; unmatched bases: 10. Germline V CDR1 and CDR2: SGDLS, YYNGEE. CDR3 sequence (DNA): TGTGCCAGCAGCGGAGGACTAGTCTCTTTATCCTACAATGAGCAGTTCTTC. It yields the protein CASSGGLVSLSYNEQFF.

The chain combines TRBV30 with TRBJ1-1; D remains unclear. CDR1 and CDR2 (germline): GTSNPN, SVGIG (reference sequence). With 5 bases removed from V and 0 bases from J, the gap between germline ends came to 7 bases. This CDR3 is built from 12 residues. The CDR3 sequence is CAWGEMNTEAFF. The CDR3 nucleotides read TGTGCCTGGGGGGAGATGAACACTGAAGCTTTCTTT.

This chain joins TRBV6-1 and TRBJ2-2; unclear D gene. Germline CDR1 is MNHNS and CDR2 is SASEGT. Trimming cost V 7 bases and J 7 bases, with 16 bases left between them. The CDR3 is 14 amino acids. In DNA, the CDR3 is TGTGCCAGCACTAGGTCGCTGGTCAGCGGGGAGCTGTTTTTT. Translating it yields CASTRSLVSGELFF.

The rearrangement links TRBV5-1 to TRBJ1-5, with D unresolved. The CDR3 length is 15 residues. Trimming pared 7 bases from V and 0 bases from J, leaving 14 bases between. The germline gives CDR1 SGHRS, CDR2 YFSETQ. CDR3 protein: CASRPTENSNQPQHF. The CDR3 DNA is TGCGCCAGCCGTCCCACGGAGAATAGCAATCAGCCCCAGCATTTT. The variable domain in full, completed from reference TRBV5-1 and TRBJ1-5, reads KAGVTQTPRYLIKTRGQQVTLSCSPISGHRSVSWYQQTPGQGLQFLFEYFSETQRNKGNFPGRFSGRQFSNSRSEMNVSTLELGDSALYLCASRPTENSNQPQHFGDGTRLSIL.

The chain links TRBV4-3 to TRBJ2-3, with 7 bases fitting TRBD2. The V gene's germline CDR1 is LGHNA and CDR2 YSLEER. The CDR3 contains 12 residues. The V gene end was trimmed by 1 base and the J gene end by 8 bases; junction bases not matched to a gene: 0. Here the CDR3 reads CASSQGGGTQYF. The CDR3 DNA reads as TGCGCCAGCAGCCAAGGGGGGGGTACGCAGTATTTT.

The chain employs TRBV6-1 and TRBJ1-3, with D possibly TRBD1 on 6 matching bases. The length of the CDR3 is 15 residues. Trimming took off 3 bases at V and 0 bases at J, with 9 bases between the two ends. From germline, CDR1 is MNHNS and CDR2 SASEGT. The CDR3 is CASSDQDSSGNTIYF. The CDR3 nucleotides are TGTGCCAGCAGTGACCAGGACAGCTCTGGAAACACCATATATTTT.

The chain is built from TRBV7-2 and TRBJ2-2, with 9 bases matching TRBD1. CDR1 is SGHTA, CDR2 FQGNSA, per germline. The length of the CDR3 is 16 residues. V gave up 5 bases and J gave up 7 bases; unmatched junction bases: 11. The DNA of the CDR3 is TGTGCCAGCAGCATAAACCGGGACAGGGTCGTCGGGGAGCTGTTTTTT. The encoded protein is CASSINRDRVVGELFF. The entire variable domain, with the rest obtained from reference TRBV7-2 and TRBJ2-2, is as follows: GAGVSQSPSNKVTEKGKDVELRCDPISGHTALYWYRQSLGQGLEFLIYFQGNSAPDKSGLPSDRFSAERTGGSVSTLTIQRTQQEDSAVYLCASSINRDRVVGELFFGEGSRLTVL.

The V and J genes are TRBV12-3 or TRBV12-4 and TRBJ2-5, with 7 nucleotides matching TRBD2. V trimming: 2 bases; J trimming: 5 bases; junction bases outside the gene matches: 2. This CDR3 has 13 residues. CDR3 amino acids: CASSLKGGETQYF. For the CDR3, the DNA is TGTGCCAGCAGTTTAAAGGGAGGGGAGACCCAGTACTTC.

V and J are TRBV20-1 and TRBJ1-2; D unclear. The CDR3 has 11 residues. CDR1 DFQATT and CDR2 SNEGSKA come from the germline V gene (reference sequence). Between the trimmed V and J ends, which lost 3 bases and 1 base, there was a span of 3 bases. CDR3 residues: CSASSNYGYTF. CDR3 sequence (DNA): TGCAGTGCTAGCAGTAACTATGGCTACACCTTC.

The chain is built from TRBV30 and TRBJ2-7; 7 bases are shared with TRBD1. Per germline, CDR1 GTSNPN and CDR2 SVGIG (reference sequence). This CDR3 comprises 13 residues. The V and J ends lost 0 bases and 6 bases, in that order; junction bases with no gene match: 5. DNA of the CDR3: TGTGCCTGGAGTGTAGACAGGGCGGCCGAGCAGTACTTC. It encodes CAWSVDRAAEQYF.

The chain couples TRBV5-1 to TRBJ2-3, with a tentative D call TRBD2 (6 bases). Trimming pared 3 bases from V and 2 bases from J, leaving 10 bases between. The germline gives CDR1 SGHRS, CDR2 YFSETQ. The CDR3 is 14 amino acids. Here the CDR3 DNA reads TGCGCCAGCAGCTGGGGGACTGTCACAGATACGCAGTATTTT. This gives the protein CASSWGTVTDTQYF.

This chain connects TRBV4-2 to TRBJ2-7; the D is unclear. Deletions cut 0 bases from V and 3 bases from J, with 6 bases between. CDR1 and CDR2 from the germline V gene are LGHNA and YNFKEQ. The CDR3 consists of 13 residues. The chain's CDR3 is CASSQETVYEQYF. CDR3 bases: TGTGCCAGCAGCCAAGAAACAGTCTACGAGCAGTACTTC.

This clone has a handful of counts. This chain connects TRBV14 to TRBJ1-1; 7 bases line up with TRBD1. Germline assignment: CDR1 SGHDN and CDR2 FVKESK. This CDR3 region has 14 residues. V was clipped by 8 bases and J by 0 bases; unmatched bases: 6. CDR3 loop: CASSKTGMNTEAFF. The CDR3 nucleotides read TGTGCCAGCTCAAAGACAGGGATGAACACTGAAGCTTTCTTT.

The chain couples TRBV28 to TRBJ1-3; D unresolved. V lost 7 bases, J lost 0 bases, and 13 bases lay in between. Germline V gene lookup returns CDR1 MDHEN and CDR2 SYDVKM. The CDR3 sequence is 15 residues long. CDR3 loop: CASNGETFSGNTIYF. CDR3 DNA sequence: TGTGCCAGCAACGGGGAGACGTTCTCTGGAAACACCATATATTTT.

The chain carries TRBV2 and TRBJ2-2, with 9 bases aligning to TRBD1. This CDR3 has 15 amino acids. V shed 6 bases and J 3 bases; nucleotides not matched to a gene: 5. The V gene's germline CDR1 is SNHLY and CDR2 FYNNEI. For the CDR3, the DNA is TGTGCCAGCAGCAAACAGGGGGCCGACACCGGGGAGCTGTTTTTT. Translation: CASSKQGADTGELFF. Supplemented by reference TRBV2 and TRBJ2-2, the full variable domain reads EPEVTQTPSHQVTQMGQEVILRCVPISNHLYFYWYRQILGQKVEFLVSFYNNEISEKSEIFDDQFSVERPDGSNFTLKIRSTKLEDSAMYFCASSKQGADTGELFFGEGSRLTVL.

CDR3 sequence (DNA): TGTGCCAGCAGCTTGGACTCGCGAGGAACCGGGGAGCTGTTTTTT. It encodes CASSLDSRGTGELFF. The V call is TRBV5-6, the J call TRBJ2-2, with D hard to call. CDR3 length: 15 amino acids. Trimming removed 0 bases at V and 5 bases at J, with 11 bases between. Germline lookup yields CDR1 SGHDT and CDR2 YYEEEE.